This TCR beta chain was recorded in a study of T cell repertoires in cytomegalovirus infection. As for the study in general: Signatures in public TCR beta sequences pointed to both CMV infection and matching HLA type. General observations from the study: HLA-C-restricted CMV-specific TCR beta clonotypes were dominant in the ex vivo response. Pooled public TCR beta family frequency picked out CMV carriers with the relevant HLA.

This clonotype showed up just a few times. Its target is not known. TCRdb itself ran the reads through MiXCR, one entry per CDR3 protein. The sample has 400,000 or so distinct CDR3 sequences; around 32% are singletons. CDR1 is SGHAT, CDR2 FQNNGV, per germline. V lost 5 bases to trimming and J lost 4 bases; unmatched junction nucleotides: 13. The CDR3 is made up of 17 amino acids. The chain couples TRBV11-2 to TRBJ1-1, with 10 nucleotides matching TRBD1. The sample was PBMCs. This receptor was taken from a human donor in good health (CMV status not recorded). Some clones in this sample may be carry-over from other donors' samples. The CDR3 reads CASSRWVTGGFGTEAFF. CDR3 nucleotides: TGTGCCAGCAGCCGTTGGGTGACAGGGGGCTTTGGCACTGAAGCTTTCTTT.